The 23 T cell receptor beta chains listed next were all sequenced from one sample in a study of blood T cell repertoires in COVID-19. The data were produced by immunoSEQ multiplex PCR, yet TCRdb's version contains in-frame clones alone and is incomplete. The repertoire consists of 80,000 to 95,000 clones, with approximately 91% occurring once and the leading ten covering about 1.8%. Sequenced material: peripheral blood. All receptors derive from a human donor with active COVID-19. The donor label of this sample is uncertain.

The chain employs TRBV7-3 and TRBJ2-2; maybe TRBD1 (6 bases). Per the germline V gene, CDR1 is SGHTA and CDR2 is FQGTGA. The CDR3 is 14 residues long. V shed 1 base and J shed 6 bases, with 9 bases lying between them. The CDR3 DNA reads TGTGCCAGCAGCTTAAGTCAGGGGCCCGGGGAGCTGTTTTTT. This translates into CASSLSQGPGELFF.

This chain links TRBV2 with TRBJ2-5, with unresolved D. Per the germline V gene, CDR1 is SNHLY and CDR2 is FYNNEI. The CDR3 loop spans 13 amino acids. Trimming removed 3 bases from V and 3 bases from J, with 8 bases in between. CDR3 residues: CASSEADEETQYF. DNA of the CDR3: TGTGCCAGCAGTGAGGCGGATGAAGAGACCCAGTACTTC.

The chain has TRBV5-1 and TRBJ2-1; maybe TRBD2 (7 bases). The CDR3 has 16 residues. Per germline, CDR1 SGHRS and CDR2 YFSETQ. V was pared by 2 bases and J by 7 bases, with 19 bases between. CDR3 bases: TGCGCCAGCAGCTTTACCCTTTCCGGGGGGCCTAATGAGCAGTTCTTC. This encodes CASSFTLSGGPNEQFF. The full variable domain, rest sourced from reference TRBV5-1 and TRBJ2-1, is KAGVTQTPRYLIKTRGQQVTLSCSPISGHRSVSWYQQTPGQGLQFLFEYFSETQRNKGNFPGRFSGRQFSNSRSEMNVSTLELGDSALYLCASSFTLSGGPNEQFFGPGTRLTVL.

This chain uses TRBV6-2 or TRBV6-3 with TRBJ1-5; D is possibly TRBD1 (6 bases). Germline V gene lookup returns CDR1 MNHEY and CDR2 SVGEGT. Trimming cost V 5 bases and J 1 base, with 12 bases left between them. This CDR3 has 15 residues. The CDR3 loop reads CASSRGQWSNQPQHF. CDR3 nucleotides: TGTGCCAGCAGTCGAGGACAGTGGAGCAATCAGCCCCAGCATTTT.

The chain uses TRBV5-4 and TRBJ2-1, with D perhaps TRBD2 (5 bases). Germline assignment: CDR1 SGHNT and CDR2 YYREEE (reference sequence). The CDR3 length is 15 residues. V lost 0 bases, J lost 4 bases, and 11 bases lay in between. CDR3 residues: CASSLVGGDYNEQFF. Written as DNA, the CDR3 is TGTGCCAGCAGCTTGGTCGGAGGTGATTACAATGAGCAGTTCTTC.

V is TRBV27 and J is TRBJ1-5; 7 nucleotides match TRBD1. Trimming removed 5 bases from V and 4 bases from J; junction bases left unmatched: 11. The CDR3 consists of 16 residues. Per the germline V gene, CDR1 is MNHEY and CDR2 is SMNVEV (reference sequence). The CDR3: CASSTRQGVGNQPQHF. In DNA, the CDR3 is TGTGCCAGCAGTACAAGACAGGGTGTTGGAAATCAGCCCCAGCATTTT.

The chain links TRBV21-1 to TRBJ1-5; TRBD1 is the table's D call, not checked against the DNA. TRBV21-1 is labeled a pseudogene. This CDR3 comprises 19 residues. The CDR3 reads CASSYSRGRGLVSNQPQHF. The CDR3 DNA reads TGTGCCAGCAGTTATTCGCGTGGCAGGGGGCTGGTGAGCAATCAGCCCCAGCATTTT.

The rearrangement joins TRBV5-6 to TRBJ1-2; 7 bases map to TRBD1. This CDR3 spans 15 amino acids. Germline CDR1 is SGHDT and CDR2 is YYEEEE. The V and J ends lost 0 bases and 2 bases, in that order; junction bases with no gene match: 4. The CDR3 sequence: CASSLANRGNYGYTF. The CDR3, as DNA: TGTGCCAGCAGCTTGGCAAACAGGGGCAACTATGGCTACACCTTC.

Only one count was recorded for this clone. J is TRBJ1-1 and V is TRBV7-9, with D possibly matching TRBD1 (6 bases). Germline V lookup: CDR1 SEHNR, CDR2 FQNEAQ (reference sequence). The CDR3 loop spans 15 amino acids. Trimming cost V 5 bases and J 1 base, with 14 bases left between them. CDR3 sequence reads: CASSLPPGQNTEAFF. The DNA of the CDR3 is TGTGCCAGCAGCCTACCGCCGGGACAGAACACTGAAGCTTTCTTT.

The rearrangement joins TRBV6-5 to TRBJ1-1; D is unresolved. In germline, CDR1 is MNHEY, CDR2 SVGAGI. The CDR3 has 12 amino acids. V was trimmed by 11 bases and J by 4 bases, leaving 14 bases between them. The CDR3 here is CALAGWGTEAFF. The DNA for the CDR3 is TGTGCCCTAGCGGGCTGGGGCACTGAAGCTTTCTTT.

CDR3: CASSLKDSSYTDTQYF. The CDR3 DNA reads TGCGCCAGCAGCTTGAAAGACAGTTCCTACACAGATACGCAGTATTTT. The chain uses TRBV5-1 and TRBJ2-3; D possibly corresponds to TRBD1 (5 bases). This CDR3 region has 16 residues. Germline V gives CDR1 SGHRS, CDR2 YFSETQ. The V gene lost 1 base and the J gene lost 2 bases, with 14 bases spanning the gap.

The chain has TRBV5-1 and TRBJ1-1; 7 bases align to TRBD1. Germline CDR1 SGHRS, CDR2 YFSETQ. This CDR3 is built from 15 residues. With V trimmed by 4 bases and J by 6 bases, 12 bases remained unmatched. The CDR3 loop is CASSPIDRVGSEAFF. The DNA for the CDR3 is TGCGCCAGCAGCCCCATCGACAGGGTGGGGTCTGAAGCTTTCTTT.

This chain links TRBV9 with TRBJ2-5; the match to TRBD2 covers 8 bases. Germline trimming cut 7 bases from V and 5 bases from J; bases unmatched to any gene: 4. The CDR3 extends over 12 amino acids. The V gene's germline CDR1 is SGDLS and CDR2 YYNGEE. CDR3: CASAGGEETQYF. CDR3 bases: TGTGCCAGCGCCGGGGGGGAGGAGACCCAGTACTTC.

This rearrangement joins TRBV5-1 to TRBJ2-2, with 7 bases matching TRBD1. V trimming: 3 bases; J trimming: 5 bases; junction bases outside the gene matches: 4. CDR1 and CDR2 (germline): SGHRS, YFSETQ. The CDR3 totals 14 residues. The CDR3 protein is CASSWQGDTGELFF. In DNA, the CDR3 is TGCGCCAGCAGCTGGCAGGGGGATACCGGGGAGCTGTTTTTT. The entire variable domain, with the rest obtained from reference TRBV5-1 and TRBJ2-2, is as follows: KAGVTQTPRYLIKTRGQQVTLSCSPISGHRSVSWYQQTPGQGLQFLFEYFSETQRNKGNFPGRFSGRQFSNSRSEMNVSTLELGDSALYLCASSWQGDTGELFFGEGSRLTVL.

V is TRBV19 and J is TRBJ2-1; D gene uncertain. V was trimmed by 1 base and J by 5 bases, leaving 12 bases between them. This CDR3 has 15 amino acids. Germline-derived CDR1 and CDR2 are LNHDA and SQIVND (reference sequence). CDR3 sequence: CASSIGLRVNNEQFF. CDR3 in DNA: TGTGCCAGTAGTATAGGCCTCCGGGTGAACAATGAGCAGTTCTTC.

The chain is built from TRBV5-4 and TRBJ2-7, with 16 bases identical to TRBD2. V trimming: 4 bases; J trimming: 5 bases; junction bases outside the gene matches: 6. The CDR3 contains 16 residues. In germline, CDR1 is SGHNT, CDR2 YYREEE (reference sequence). This CDR3 is CASSPGLAGGPDEQYF. The CDR3 DNA reads as TGTGCCAGCAGCCCGGGACTAGCGGGGGGGCCAGACGAGCAGTACTTC.

This rearrangement joins TRBV4-2 to TRBJ2-3; 8 positions agree with TRBD2. V gave up 5 bases and J gave up 1 base; unmatched junction bases: 5. This CDR3 is 15 amino acids long. Germline lookup yields CDR1 LGHNA and CDR2 YNFKEQ. CDR3 DNA: TGTGCCAGCAGCTCCTCCGGGGGGGGCACAGATACGCAGTATTTT. The encoded protein is CASSSSGGGTDTQYF.

V and J are TRBV20-1 and TRBJ2-1; 10 bases agree with TRBD1. The V gene's germline CDR1 is DFQATT and CDR2 SNEGSKA (reference sequence). Germline trimming cut 5 bases from V and 15 bases from J; bases unmatched to any gene: 7. The CDR3 is 11 amino acids. The CDR3: CSAPTTGGTFF. In nucleotides, the CDR3 is TGCAGTGCTCCAACGACAGGGGGCACGTTCTTC.

The chain employs TRBV2 and TRBJ1-5, with TRBD1 identical over 10 bases. The CDR3 covers 14 residues. CDR1 is SNHLY and CDR2 is FYNNEI in the germline V gene. V dropped 6 bases and J dropped 4; count of bases not matched to a gene: 3. The CDR3 bases are TGTGCCAGCAGCGACAGGGGGCAAAATCAGCCCCAGCATTTT. Protein product: CASSDRGQNQPQHF.

This rearrangement joins TRBV7-2 to TRBJ2-1, with a possible D match to TRBD1 (5 bases). V was cut by 1 base and J by 3 bases, with 7 bases left in between. CDR1 is SGHTA, CDR2 FQGNSA, per germline. This CDR3 region has 14 residues. CDR3 DNA sequence: TGTGCCAGCAGCTTAGATAGGGGCTACAATGAGCAGTTCTTC. It specifies CASSLDRGYNEQFF. The variable domain in full, completed from reference TRBV7-2 and TRBJ2-1, reads GAGVSQSPSNKVTEKGKDVELRCDPISGHTALYWYRQSLGQGLEFLIYFQGNSAPDKSGLPSDRFSAERTGGSVSTLTIQRTQQEDSAVYLCASSLDRGYNEQFFGPGTRLTVL.

The chain combines TRBV12-5 with TRBJ1-2, with D hard to call. Trimming took off 4 bases at V and 0 bases at J, with 6 bases between the two ends. The CDR3 totals 13 residues. The germline V gene has CDR1 LGHNT and CDR2 FRNRAP. The CDR3 here is CASGSRTNYGYTF. In DNA form, the CDR3 reads TGTGCTAGTGGTTCCCGTACTAACTATGGCTACACCTTC.

CDR3 DNA: TGTGCCAGCAGCCAAGGGGGGCTAAACAATGAGCAGTTCTTC. Translating it yields CASSQGGLNNEQFF. The chain uses TRBV3-1 (or the pseudogene TRBV3-2) and TRBJ2-1; TRBD1 might be the D (6 bases). The V end lost 1 base, the J end lost 5 bases, and 9 bases lay between the germline ends. This CDR3 comprises 14 residues. CDR1 and CDR2 from the germline V gene are LGHDT and YNNKEL (reference sequence).

This chain connects TRBV5-1 to TRBJ2-7; D is possibly TRBD2 (6 bases). Germline assignment: CDR1 SGHRS and CDR2 YFSETQ. The CDR3 contains 14 residues. V lost 7 bases and J lost 3, with 17 bases in between. The CDR3 bases are TGCGCCAGCGGGGAGGCGCCTGGATACTACGAGCAGTACTTC. It is translated as CASGEAPGYYEQYF.